This T cell receptor beta chain was found in a study of T cells in Graves' hyperthyroidism and ophthalmopathy (dated 2019 in TCRdb). With regard to the full study: Peripheral blood samples were taken at the time of initial diagnosis, prior to any treatment. For training and testing, the 80 to 100 patients in the discovery cohort were randomly divided in a 7:3 ratio. The study also compared thyroid tissue and blood T-cell repertoires from about 6 Graves' hyperthyroidism patients. A discovery cohort of around 98 patients, roughly 45 with Graves' ophthalmopathy and more than 55 with stable Graves' hyperthyroidism, was used to find distinguishing TCR V-J signatures. The paper describes TCR Vbeta CDR3 sequencing of about 140 peripheral blood samples, made up of 43 ophthalmopathy patients, some 80 hyperthyroidism patients and 17 progressor patients. Whether ophthalmopathy could be predicted prospectively was tested in an independent validation cohort made up of 18 hyperthyroidism patients plus 17 patients who later progressed to ophthalmopathy. Once sampling was done, hyperthyroidism patients were given methimazole at a starting dose of 30 mg daily, whereas ophthalmopathy patients were given high-dose intravenous methylprednisolone. The paper as a whole reports these results and caveats: Most expanded thyroid clonotypes (frequency above 0.001) were also detected in blood, a finding suggesting that blood repertoires may reflect thyroid immune responses. A model built on a 13 V-J signature distinguished ophthalmopathy from stable hyperthyroidism, reaching over 85% sensitivity and about 81% specificity in cross-validation and 80%/75% in testing. In validation, the model predicted progression to ophthalmopathy a median of about 5.9 months before onset, with 65% to 71% sensitivity and about 75% specificity. Sample size was not statistically predetermined, and blinding of investigators to group allocation was not performed.

Stable Graves' hyperthyroidism was defined as the absence of progression to ophthalmopathy over 18 months of follow-up. Hyperthyroidism patients were newly diagnosed, had a disease duration of under 2 months, and were aged 18 to 65 years. Patients with uncontrolled infections, other autoimmune diseases, pregnancy or lactation were excluded. Diagnoses were established on the basis of clinical symptoms, serum thyroxine and TRAb, thyroid ultrasound, and orbital computed tomography. PBMCs were separated from 10 ml of fresh peripheral blood using Ficoll-Paque density gradient centrifugation. Trizol reagent was used to extract total RNA, and RNA quality was then checked on an Agilent 2100 Bioanalyzer. The TCR beta CDR3 regions were amplified from RNA transcripts. For the first round of RT-PCR on the TCR CDR3, the HTBI primer set was used together with the Qiagen OneStep RT-PCR kit. The libraries were constructed in a second round of multiplex PCR and then size-selected and purified. Paired-end sequencing of the libraries was performed with 100 bp reads on an Illumina HiSeq2000. In the authors' own workflow: SOAPnuke was used to process the raw data, throwing out any read that contained adapters or uncalled bases, had a mean Phred below 15, or lacked an exact constant-primer or identifier match. High-quality paired reads were merged with COPE v1.2.5, and unique nucleotide sequences were defined as clonotypes. MiTCR v1.1 was used to align clonotypes to the IMGT TRBV, TRBD and TRBJ reference segments. Analysis was restricted to V-J combinations with a frequency above 0.0001, which covered 98% to 99.2% of repertoires. A TCS score was defined as the ratio between F50 (clonal expansion) and ExV (chaos), using BLOSUM62-based TCRdist between CDR3 peptides within each V-J. Welch's t-statistics and random forest reduced just over 500 V-J features to roughly 13, which were used in a naive Bayes classifier (R e1071). Clones were called with MiXCR by TCRdb after fastp trimmed the public reads at Q25, and only in-frame beta chains were retained. Merged by CDR3 protein, the rows form single entries marked with the most common genes and DNA. TCRdb's processing, not the study's, gives the V and J calls here. The sample contains under 650,000 distinct CDR3 sequences, around 15% of them found a single time. Approximately 3.9% of the sample comes from the top ten.

The table lists this clonotype with many counts. The clone's antigen remains unknown. Base qualities are not provided; no much larger clone lies one nucleotide away. The source is a woman in her thirties with Graves' hyperthyroidism. Sequenced: blood.

The sequenced DNA: TGTGCCAGCAGCTTAGAAGGGAACACCATATATTTT. The encoded protein is CASSLEGNTIYF. Here the chain combines TRBV7-2 and TRBJ1-3, with no confident D gene call. The V and J ends are trimmed by 1 base and 7 bases, leaving 5 bases between them. The CDR3 starts with the cysteine, ends with the phenylalanine, and has 12 residues. Only CDR3 DNA remains: 36 bases, in frame from the first base. The germline V gene gives CDR1 as SGHTA and CDR2 as FQGNSA.